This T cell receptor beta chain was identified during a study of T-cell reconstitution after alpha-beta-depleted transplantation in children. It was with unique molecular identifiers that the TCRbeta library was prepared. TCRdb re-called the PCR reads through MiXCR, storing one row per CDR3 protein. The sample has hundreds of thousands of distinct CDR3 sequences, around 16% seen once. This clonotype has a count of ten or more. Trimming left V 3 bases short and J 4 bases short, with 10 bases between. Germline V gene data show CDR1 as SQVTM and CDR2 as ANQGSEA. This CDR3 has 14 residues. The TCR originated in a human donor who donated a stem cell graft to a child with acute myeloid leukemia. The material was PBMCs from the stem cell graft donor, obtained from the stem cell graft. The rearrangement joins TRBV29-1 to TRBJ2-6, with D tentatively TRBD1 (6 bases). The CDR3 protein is CSVDGQGGANVLTF. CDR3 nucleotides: TGCAGCGTTGACGGCCAGGGGGGGGCCAACGTCCTGACTTTC.